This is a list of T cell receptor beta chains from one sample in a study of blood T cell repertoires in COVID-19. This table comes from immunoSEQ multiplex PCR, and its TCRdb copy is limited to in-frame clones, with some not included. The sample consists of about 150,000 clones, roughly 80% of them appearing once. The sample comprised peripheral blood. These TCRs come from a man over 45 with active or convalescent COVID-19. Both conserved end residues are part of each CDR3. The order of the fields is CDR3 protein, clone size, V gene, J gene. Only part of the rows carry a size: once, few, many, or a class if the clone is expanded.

CASLRGRGRNEQFF,.,TRBV28,TRBJ2-1
CASSLGRDTEAFF,few,TRBV5-1,TRBJ1-1
CASSPGGTGGYNEQFF,once,TRBV5-6,TRBJ2-1
CASSATETEAFF,.,TRBV21-1,TRBJ1-1
CASSSDWRERADTQYF,.,TRBV5-4,TRBJ2-3
CSASGGTSTSGRFYEQYF,.,TRBV20-1,TRBJ2-7
CASSEWEGPGELFF,few,TRBV2,TRBJ2-2
CASSLPRSFNTGELFF,.,TRBV7-9,TRBJ2-2
CASSVYVSAYNEQFF,few,TRBV9,TRBJ2-1
CASSTTGGMLSIQYF,.,TRBV5-5,TRBJ2-4
CASSSTGRDTIYF,once,TRBV18,TRBJ1-3
CASSVRWEGHEQYF,many,TRBV9,TRBJ2-7
CASSVRGSGNTGELFF,.,TRBV2,TRBJ2-2
CASSPGWAESSGNTIYF,.,TRBV5-1,TRBJ1-3
CAMRAPGHDTQYF,.,TRBV28,TRBJ2-3
CASSEGGKRNIQYF,.,TRBV2,TRBJ2-4
CASSIRQGLNEQFF,.,TRBV19,TRBJ2-1
CASRSLGAGDYGYTF,once,TRBV27,TRBJ1-2
CASSLAGTGQIGYTEAFF,.,TRBV5-1,TRBJ1-1
CASNDRYNEQFF,.,TRBV28,TRBJ2-1
CASSEFQRETDTQYF,.,TRBV6-1,TRBJ2-3
CASSLWGRTRRAGELFF,.,TRBV28,TRBJ2-2
CASSMVGGRRPQHF,.,TRBV19,TRBJ1-5
CATSDPRLGLEDGYTF,.,TRBV24-1,TRBJ1-2
CASSFSSRGFDEQFF,few,TRBV27,TRBJ2-1
CASRYAGTGNEKLFF,.,TRBV27,TRBJ1-4
CASSYSGLADNEQFF,.,TRBV6-5,TRBJ2-1
CASSLGGLAVTDTQYF,.,TRBV28,TRBJ2-3
CASSFGQGSSYEQYF,once,TRBV27,TRBJ2-7
CATSGTRVSDTQYF,.,TRBV28,TRBJ2-3
CASSKTGDGGTQYF,.,TRBV9,TRBJ2-5
CASSFATSGRNEQFF,.,TRBV6-5,TRBJ2-1
CSASRLAGAYEQYF,.,TRBV20-1,TRBJ2-7
CASSLSAGPGYDEQFF,.,TRBV27,TRBJ2-1
CASSYLAGGYEQYF,.,TRBV6-5,TRBJ2-7
CASRIRLAAGELFF,once,TRBV19,TRBJ2-2
CASRPGQTYGYTF,.,TRBV28,TRBJ1-2
CASSKDRVDTEAFF,.,TRBV19,TRBJ1-1
CASSFSGDYGYTF,.,TRBV27,TRBJ1-2
CSVGLTGSGNTEAFF,.,TRBV29-1,TRBJ1-1
CASSQDWDRSYGYTF,.,TRBV4-1,TRBJ1-2
CATSDVGASNYGYTF,.,TRBV24-1,TRBJ1-2
CASRQGPTYGYTF,.,TRBV19,TRBJ1-2
CASRPRQLQPQHF,.,TRBV6-5,TRBJ1-5
CASSPYRGRDTQYF,.,TRBV5-8,TRBJ2-3
CAWRGDRLTDTQYF,.,TRBV30,TRBJ2-3
CASSPVTGGIGSPLHF,few,TRBV27,TRBJ1-6
CASSSLAGGHPETQYF,.,TRBV19,TRBJ2-5
CASSGTSGGRETQYF,once,TRBV3-1/TRBV3-2,TRBJ2-5
CASSIRNTDTQYF,.,TRBV9,TRBJ2-3
CASSLWSRLGNTIYF,.,TRBV28,TRBJ1-3
CASSPPGGTGGYEQYF,.,TRBV2,TRBJ2-7
CASSQDLLQGTYEQYF,.,TRBV3-1/TRBV3-2,TRBJ2-7
CASSPAGNTEAFF,.,TRBV18,TRBJ1-1
CASSAGVGSYNEQFF,.,TRBV9,TRBJ2-1